Each of the 16 T cell receptor beta chains below was sequenced from the same sample in a study of T cell changes during pregnancy in multiple sclerosis (dated by TCRdb to the late 2010s). Libraries were built with the immunoSEQ multiplex PCR assay. The table comes from immuneACCESS by way of TCRdb, which keeps in-frame sequences with V and J called. Part of the clones is missing from these tables; in studies checked, under half for an unresolved V gene and the rest for unknown reasons. The sample records some 77,000 clones, roughly nine tenths of which are singletons. The ten largest clones represent roughly 2.1% of the sample. The sample here was peripheral blood, taken in the second trimester of pregnancy. The receptors here all came from a female donor in good health, enrolled as a control in a pregnancy study.

V is TRBV7-6 and J is TRBJ2-7, with D maybe TRBD1 (5 bases). The CDR3 consists of 11 residues. Per the germline V gene, CDR1 is SGHVS and CDR2 is FNYEAQ. Trimming left V 4 bases short and J 6 bases short, with 7 bases between. Here the CDR3 DNA reads TGTGCCAGCAGCTCCAGGGTCGAGCAGTACTTC. Its translation is CASSSRVEQYF.

The chain is built from TRBV29-1 and TRBJ2-3; D is perhaps TRBD1 (6 bases). Trimming cost V 5 bases and J 0 bases, with 18 bases left between them. CDR1 and CDR2 from the germline V gene are SQVTM and ANQGSEA. CDR3 length equals 16 residues. The CDR3 spells CSVIGQLYSSTDTQYF. The DNA for the CDR3 is TGCAGCGTTATCGGACAGCTATACTCTAGCACAGATACGCAGTATTTT.

The V and J genes are TRBV5-1 and TRBJ2-7; the match to TRBD1 covers 9 bases. Germline CDR1 SGHRS, CDR2 YFSETQ. Unmatched junction bases numbered 1, after V lost 0 bases and J lost 6 bases. This CDR3 is 13 amino acids long. CDR3 coding DNA: TGCGCCAGCAGCTTGGCGACAGGGGGCGAGCAGTACTTC. It translates to CASSLATGGEQYF. Based on the CDR3 plus reference TRBV5-1 and TRBJ2-7, the full variable domain is KAGVTQTPRYLIKTRGQQVTLSCSPISGHRSVSWYQQTPGQGLQFLFEYFSETQRNKGNFPGRFSGRQFSNSRSEMNVSTLELGDSALYLCASSLATGGEQYFGPGTRLTVT.

In this sample, this clone turned up once. The chain employs TRBV6-6 and TRBJ1-2, with D perhaps matching TRBD1 (5 bases). Germline V gene lookup returns CDR1 MNHNY and CDR2 SVGAGI (reference sequence). V was trimmed by 4 bases and J by 4 bases, leaving 16 bases between them. This CDR3 contains 15 residues. The DNA for the CDR3 is TGTGCCAGCAGTTTGATGGGCCAGGGCCCCTATGGCTACACCTTC. Encoded protein: CASSLMGQGPYGYTF.

The chain recombines TRBV19 with TRBJ2-5, with TRBD2 as a possible D gene (6 bases). Germline V gives CDR1 LNHDA, CDR2 SQIVND (reference sequence). CDR3 length: 15 amino acids. Between the trimmed V and J ends, which lost 7 bases and 5 bases, there was a span of 20 bases. This chain's CDR3 is CASTPAERGGETQYF. In nucleotides, the CDR3 is TGTGCCAGTACCCCGGCGGAAAGGGGAGGTGAGACCCAGTACTTC. Full variable domain (outside the CDR3, taken from reference TRBV19 and TRBJ2-5): DGGITQSPKYLFRKEGQNVTLSCEQNLNHDAMYWYRQDPGQGLRLIYYSQIVNDFQKGDIAEGYSVSREKKESFPLTVTSAQKNPTAFYLCASTPAERGGETQYFGPGTRLLVL.

This chain connects TRBV11-3 to TRBJ2-2; 11 bases map to TRBD2. This CDR3 has 16 amino acids. Per germline, CDR1 SGHNT and CDR2 YENEEA. With V trimmed by 4 bases and J by 4 bases, 5 bases remained unmatched. The DNA of the CDR3 is TGTGCCAGCAGCTCTCTAGCGGGGGGCGCCACCGGGGAGCTGTTTTTT. It specifies CASSSLAGGATGELFF.

This clone appeared a single time. The chain recombines TRBV15 with TRBJ1-2; TRBD1 matches 9 bases. The CDR3 loop spans 15 amino acids. Unmatched junction bases numbered 5, after V lost 2 bases and J lost 4 bases. Per germline, CDR1 LNHNV and CDR2 YYDKDF (reference sequence). CDR3 in amino acids: CATSRTGGTPYGYTF. The CDR3, as DNA: TGTGCCACCAGCAGAACAGGGGGCACCCCCTATGGCTACACCTTC.

The chain links TRBV18 to TRBJ1-4, with 8 bases fitting TRBD1. The CDR3 has 15 residues. V shed 4 bases and J 6 bases; nucleotides not matched to a gene: 7. Germline CDR1 is KGHSH and CDR2 is LQKENI. The CDR3 DNA sequence: TGTGCCAGCTCACTTGGACAGGGTGTCGATGAAAAACTGTTTTTT. Amino acids: CASSLGQGVDEKLFF.

Here the CDR3 reads CASLPLAGGTDTQYF. DNA for the CDR3: TGCGCCAGCCTACCCTTAGCGGGGGGCACAGATACGCAGTATTTT. The gene calls are TRBV4-1 and TRBJ2-3, with 9 bases identical to TRBD2. Germline V gives CDR1 MGHRA, CDR2 YSYEKL. The CDR3 loop spans 15 amino acids. With V trimmed by 8 bases and J by 1 base, 7 bases remained unmatched.

The V call is TRBV5-1, the J call TRBJ2-3; no firm D call. With 6 bases removed from V and 2 bases from J, the gap between germline ends came to 13 bases. Germline values: CDR1 SGHRS, CDR2 YFSETQ. CDR3 length: 14 amino acids. CDR3 nucleotides: TGCGCCAGCAAAACAGCAATGGACACAGATACGCAGTATTTT. Translation: CASKTAMDTDTQYF.

The chain recombines TRBV2 with TRBJ1-2, with 9 bases lining up with TRBD1. The V segment lost 2 bases and the J segment 8 bases; nucleotides outside the gene matches: 6. This CDR3 contains 14 residues. Germline assignment: CDR1 SNHLY and CDR2 FYNNEI. CDR3 in amino acids: CASSEKRTGVGYTF. The CDR3 nucleotides read TGTGCCAGCAGTGAAAAGAGGACAGGGGTCGGCTACACCTTC.

This chain links TRBV25-1 with TRBJ1-1; 10 positions match TRBD1. This CDR3 has 15 amino acids. The junction had 5 bases not matched to a gene; V was cut back by 7 bases and J by 0 bases. Germline CDR1 and CDR2: MGHDK and SYGVNS. CDR3: CASTRTGGMNTEAFF. The CDR3 DNA follows: TGTGCCAGCACTCGGACAGGGGGGATGAACACTGAAGCTTTCTTT.

CDR3 loop: CASSFGLSGASYNEQFF. CDR3 DNA sequence: TGTGCCAGCAGCTTCGGACTTTCCGGAGCCTCCTACAATGAGCAGTTCTTC. The V call is TRBV11-3, the J call TRBJ2-1; possibly TRBD2 for D (5 bases). V was clipped by 3 bases and J by 0 bases, with 15 bases between them. The CDR3 covers 17 residues. The germline V gene has CDR1 SGHNT and CDR2 YENEEA.

The V and J genes are TRBV2 and TRBJ2-5; TRBD2 might be the D (5 bases). In germline, CDR1 is SNHLY, CDR2 FYNNEI. The CDR3 is 14 amino acids. V lost 10 bases to trimming and J lost 5 bases, with 20 bases between them. CDR3 DNA: TGTGCCACCCGCGCCGGGGAGCTAGGGGAGACCCAGTACTTC. It specifies CATRAGELGETQYF.

The chain recombines TRBV21-1 with TRBJ1-4; the tabulated D call, TRBD1, remains unverified against the DNA. TRBV21-1 is labeled a pseudogene. CDR3 size: 16 residues. Written as DNA, the CDR3 is TGTGCCAGCAGCTCCCAGGGGACCATTCCGGGGGAAAAACTGTTTTTT. This codes for CASSSQGTIPGEKLFF.

CDR3 residues: CASGPERGGQETQYF. For the CDR3, the DNA is TGCGCCAGCGGTCCCGAGCGGGGGGGCCAAGAGACCCAGTACTTC. The chain recombines TRBV4-3 with TRBJ2-5, with 10 bases that match TRBD2. Germline V gene lookup returns CDR1 LGHNA and CDR2 YSLEER. The CDR3 totals 15 residues. V was pared by 8 bases and J by 1 base, with 7 bases of the junction left unmatched.